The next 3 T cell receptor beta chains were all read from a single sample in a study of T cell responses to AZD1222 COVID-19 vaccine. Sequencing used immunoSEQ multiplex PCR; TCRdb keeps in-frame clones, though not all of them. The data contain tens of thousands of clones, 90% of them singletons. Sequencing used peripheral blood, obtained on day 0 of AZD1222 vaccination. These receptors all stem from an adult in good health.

The DNA for the CDR3 is TGTGCCAGCAGCTCCTACAGAGACGAGCAGTACTTC. Its protein is CASSSYRDEQYF. This chain joins TRBV5-6 and TRBJ2-7; D gene ambiguous. The CDR3 totals 12 residues. Germline loops: CDR1 SGHDT, CDR2 YYEEEE. Trimming stripped 3 bases from V and 5 bases from J, with 9 bases between.

CDR3 in DNA: TGTGCCAGCAGTGACGGGACCCAACGTGATGGCTACACCTTC. This translates into CASSDGTQRDGYTF. The chain joins TRBV6-1 to TRBJ1-2; D is perhaps TRBD1 (5 bases). This CDR3 has 14 residues. Germline CDR1 and CDR2: MNHNS and SASEGT. The V and J ends lost 3 bases and 6 bases respectively, with 14 bases between them.

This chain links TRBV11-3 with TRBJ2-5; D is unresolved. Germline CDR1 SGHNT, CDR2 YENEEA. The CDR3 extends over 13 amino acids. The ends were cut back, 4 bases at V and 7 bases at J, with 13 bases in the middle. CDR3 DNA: TGTGCCAGCAGCTCGGGCCCTAGGCGGACCCAGTACTTC. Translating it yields CASSSGPRRTQYF.